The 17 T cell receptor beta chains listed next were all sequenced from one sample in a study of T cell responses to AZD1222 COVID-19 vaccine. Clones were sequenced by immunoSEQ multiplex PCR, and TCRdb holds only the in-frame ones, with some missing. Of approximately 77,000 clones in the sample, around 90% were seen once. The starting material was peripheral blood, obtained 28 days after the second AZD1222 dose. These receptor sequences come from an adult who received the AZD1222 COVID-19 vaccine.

The CDR3 loop reads CASSQDMGQGASTQYF. Written as DNA, the CDR3 is TGTGCCAGCAGCCAAGACATGGGACAGGGGGCCTCTACGCAGTACTTC. The V and J genes are TRBV4-2 and TRBJ2-7, with TRBD1 identical over 12 bases. From germline, CDR1 is LGHNA and CDR2 YNFKEQ. This CDR3 region has 16 residues. The junction had 9 bases not matched to a gene; V was cut back by 0 bases and J by 9 bases.

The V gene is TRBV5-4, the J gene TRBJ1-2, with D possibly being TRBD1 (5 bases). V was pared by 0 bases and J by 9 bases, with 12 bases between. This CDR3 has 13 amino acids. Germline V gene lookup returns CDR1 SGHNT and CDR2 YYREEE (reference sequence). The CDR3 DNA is TGTGCCAGCAGCTTGGGGGGACGTGACCGCTACACCTTC. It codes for CASSLGGRDRYTF.

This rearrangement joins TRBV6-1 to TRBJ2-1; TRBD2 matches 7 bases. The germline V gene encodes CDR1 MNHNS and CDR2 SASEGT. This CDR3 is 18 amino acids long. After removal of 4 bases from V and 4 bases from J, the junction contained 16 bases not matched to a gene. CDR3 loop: CASSGRRGGGRGYNEQFF. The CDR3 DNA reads TGTGCCAGCAGTGGCCGCCGGGGTGGCGGGAGAGGTTACAATGAGCAGTTCTTC.

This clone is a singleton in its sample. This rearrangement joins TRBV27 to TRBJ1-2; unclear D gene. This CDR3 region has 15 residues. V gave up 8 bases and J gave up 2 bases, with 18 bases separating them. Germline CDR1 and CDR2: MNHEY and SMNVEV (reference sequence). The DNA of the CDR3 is TGTGCCAGCCGGCAGTTGGGTCGGGAGAACTATGGCTACACCTTC. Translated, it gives CASRQLGRENYGYTF.

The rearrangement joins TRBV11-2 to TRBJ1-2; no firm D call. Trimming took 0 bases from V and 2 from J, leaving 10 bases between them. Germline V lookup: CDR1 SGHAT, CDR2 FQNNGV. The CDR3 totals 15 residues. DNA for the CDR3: TGTGCCAGCAGCTTAGATTCAAGAGAAAACTATGGCTACACCTTC. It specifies CASSLDSRENYGYTF.

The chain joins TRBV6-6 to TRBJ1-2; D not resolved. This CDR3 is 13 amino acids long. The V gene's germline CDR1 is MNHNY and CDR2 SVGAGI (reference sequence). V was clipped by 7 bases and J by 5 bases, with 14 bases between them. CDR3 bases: TGTGCCAGCACCCATAAAACAGCTTATGGCTACACCTTC. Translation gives CASTHKTAYGYTF.

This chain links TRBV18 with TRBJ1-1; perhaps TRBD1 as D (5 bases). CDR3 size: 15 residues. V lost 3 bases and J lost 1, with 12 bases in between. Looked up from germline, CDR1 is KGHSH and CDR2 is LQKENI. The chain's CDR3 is CASSPLGQGNTEAFF. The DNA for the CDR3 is TGTGCCAGCTCACCGTTGGGTCAGGGGAACACTGAAGCTTTCTTT. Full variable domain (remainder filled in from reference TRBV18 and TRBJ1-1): NAGVMQNPRHLVRRRGQEARLRCSPMKGHSHVYWYRQLPEEGLKFMVYLQKENIIDESGMPKERFSAEFPKEGPSILRIQQVVRGDSAAYFCASSPLGQGNTEAFFGQGTRLTVV.

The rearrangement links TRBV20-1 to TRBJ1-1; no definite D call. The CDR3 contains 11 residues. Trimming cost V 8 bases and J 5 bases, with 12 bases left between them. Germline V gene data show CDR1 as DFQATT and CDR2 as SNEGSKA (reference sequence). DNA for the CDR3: TGCAGTCCCAGCACCGGGACTGAAGCTTTCTTT. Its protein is CSPSTGTEAFF.

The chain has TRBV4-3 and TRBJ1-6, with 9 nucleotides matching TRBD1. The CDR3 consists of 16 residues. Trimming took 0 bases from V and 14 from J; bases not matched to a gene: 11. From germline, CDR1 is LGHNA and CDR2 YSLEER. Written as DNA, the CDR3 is TGCGCCAGCAGCCAAGATAAGAACAGGGGGCGCTTCTCCCTCCACTTT. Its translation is CASSQDKNRGRFSLHF.

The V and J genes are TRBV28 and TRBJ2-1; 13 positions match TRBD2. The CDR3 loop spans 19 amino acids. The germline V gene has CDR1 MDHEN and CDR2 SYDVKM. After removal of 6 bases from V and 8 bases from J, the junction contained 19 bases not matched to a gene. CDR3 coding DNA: TGTGCCAGCAGCCTAACTACTAGCGGGAGGGCCTTTAGTTTCGATGAGCAGTTCTTC. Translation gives CASSLTTSGRAFSFDEQFF.

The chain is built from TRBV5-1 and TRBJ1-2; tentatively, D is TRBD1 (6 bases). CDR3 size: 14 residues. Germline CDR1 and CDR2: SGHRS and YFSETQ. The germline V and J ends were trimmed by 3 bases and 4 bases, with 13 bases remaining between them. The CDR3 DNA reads TGCGCCAGCAGCTCACAGGGATCGGGCTATGGCTACACCTTC. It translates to CASSSQGSGYGYTF.

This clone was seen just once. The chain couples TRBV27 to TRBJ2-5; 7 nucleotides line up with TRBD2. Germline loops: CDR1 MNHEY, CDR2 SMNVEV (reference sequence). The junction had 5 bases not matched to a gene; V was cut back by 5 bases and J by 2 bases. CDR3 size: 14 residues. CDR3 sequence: CASSKRERQETQYF. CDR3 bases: TGTGCCAGCAGTAAGCGGGAAAGGCAAGAGACCCAGTACTTC.

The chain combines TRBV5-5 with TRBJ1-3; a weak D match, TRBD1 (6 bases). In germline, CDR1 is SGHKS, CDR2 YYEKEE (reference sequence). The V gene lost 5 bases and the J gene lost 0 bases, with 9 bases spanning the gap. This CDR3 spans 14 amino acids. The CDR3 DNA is TGTGCCAGCAGTGAAGGGGGCTCTGGAAACACCATATATTTT. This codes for CASSEGGSGNTIYF. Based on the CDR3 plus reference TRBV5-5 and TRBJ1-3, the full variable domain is DAGVTQSPTHLIKTRGQQVTLRCSPISGHKSVSWYQQVLGQGPQFIFQYYEKEERGRGNFPDRFSARQFPNYSSELNVNALLLGDSALYLCASSEGGSGNTIYFGEGSWLTVV.

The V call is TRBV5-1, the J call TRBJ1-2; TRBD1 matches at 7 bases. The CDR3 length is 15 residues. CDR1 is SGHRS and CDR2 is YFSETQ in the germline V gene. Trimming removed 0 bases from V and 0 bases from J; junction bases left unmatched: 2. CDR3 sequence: CASSLVGTANYGYTF. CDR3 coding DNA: TGCGCCAGCAGCTTGGTCGGGACAGCTAACTATGGCTACACCTTC.

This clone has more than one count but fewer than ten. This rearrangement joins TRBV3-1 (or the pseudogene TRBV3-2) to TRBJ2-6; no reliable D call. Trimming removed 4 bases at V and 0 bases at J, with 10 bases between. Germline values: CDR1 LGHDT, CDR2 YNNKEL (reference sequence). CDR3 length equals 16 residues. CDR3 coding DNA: TGTGCCAGCAGCCGACTTGGGTCCTCTGGGGCCAACGTCCTGACTTTC. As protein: CASSRLGSSGANVLTF.

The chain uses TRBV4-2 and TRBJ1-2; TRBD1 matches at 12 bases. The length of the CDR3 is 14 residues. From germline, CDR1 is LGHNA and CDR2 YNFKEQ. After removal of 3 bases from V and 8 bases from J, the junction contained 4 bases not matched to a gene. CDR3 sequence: CASSQGQGANGYTF. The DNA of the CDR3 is TGTGCCAGCAGCCAGGGACAGGGGGCGAACGGCTACACCTTC.

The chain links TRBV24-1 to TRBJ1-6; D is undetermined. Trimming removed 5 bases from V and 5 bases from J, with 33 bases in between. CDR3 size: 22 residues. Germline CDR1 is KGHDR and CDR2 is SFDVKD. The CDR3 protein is CATSGMGYGLDPFTANNSPLHF. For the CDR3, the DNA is TGTGCCACCAGTGGTATGGGTTACGGGTTGGATCCCTTTACGGCCAATAATTCACCCCTCCACTTT.